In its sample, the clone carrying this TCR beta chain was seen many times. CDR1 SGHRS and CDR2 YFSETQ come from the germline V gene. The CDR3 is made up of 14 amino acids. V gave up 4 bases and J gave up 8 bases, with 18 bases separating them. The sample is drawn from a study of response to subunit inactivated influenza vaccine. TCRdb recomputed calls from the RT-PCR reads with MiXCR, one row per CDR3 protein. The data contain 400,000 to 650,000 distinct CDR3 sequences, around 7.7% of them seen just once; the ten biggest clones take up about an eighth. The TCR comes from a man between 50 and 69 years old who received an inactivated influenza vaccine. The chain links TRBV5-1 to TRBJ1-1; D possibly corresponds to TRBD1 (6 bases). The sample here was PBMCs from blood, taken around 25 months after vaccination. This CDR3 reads CASSKEGRGTEAFF. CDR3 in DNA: TGCGCCAGCAGCAAGGAGGGCAGGGGAACAGAAGCTTTCTTT.